This record looks at one TCR beta chain sequence and its context. What it binds is unknown. The source of the sample is a study of cytomegalovirus exposure and HLA in healthy donors. CDR3 length equals 13 residues. Germline V lookup: CDR1 MDHEN, CDR2 SYDVKM. V shed 3 bases and J shed 1 base, with 6 bases lying between them. Findings and caveats of the study: Altogether, 150 to 200 TCR beta chains were recorded as cytomegalovirus-associated.

PCR used 60 Vbeta primers and 13 Jbeta primers. Generated by immunoSEQ multiplex PCR, the TCRdb table keeps only in-frame clones and is missing some. The sample lists more than 90,000 clones; 75% to 85% were seen once. This receptor was taken from a woman between 18 and 29 years old in good health and CMV-seropositive. The genes are TRBV28 and TRBJ1-1; D call uncertain. The sequenced material came from PBMCs. This CDR3 reads CASSLRANTEAFF. The CDR3 DNA follows: TGTGCCAGCAGTTTGCGGGCGAACACTGAAGCTTTCTTT. The whole variable domain, filled in from reference TRBV28 and TRBJ1-1, reads DVKVTQSSRYLVKRTGEKVFLECVQDMDHENMFWYRQDPGLGLRLIYFSYDVKMKEKGDIPEGYSVSREKKERFSLILESASTNQTSMYLCASSLRANTEAFFGQGTRLTVV.